Listed below are T cell receptor beta chains from one sample, sequenced in a study of technical replicates of blood from a few donors. TCRdb keeps only in-frame clones here, not all; method: immunoSEQ multiplex PCR. This table holds tens of thousands of clones, about 98% found once. Sequencing was performed on T cells isolated from PBMCs. The receptor source for this set is a human donor in good health. Both conserved end residues are part of each CDR3. Fields, in order: J gene, V gene, CDR3 protein.

j_gene: TRBJ1-5; v_gene: TRBV28; CDR3aa: CASSLLGRGGQHF
j_gene: TRBJ1-1; v_gene: TRBV5-1; CDR3aa: CASSLNSGKTEAFF
j_gene: TRBJ1-1; v_gene: TRBV19; CDR3aa: CASSVQGREAFF
j_gene: TRBJ2-7; v_gene: TRBV7-9; CDR3aa: CASSTQTANYEQYF
j_gene: TRBJ1-1; v_gene: TRBV19; CDR3aa: CASSTNPVFVNTEAFF
j_gene: TRBJ2-1; v_gene: TRBV6-1; CDR3aa: CASSEGLVVYNEQFF
j_gene: TRBJ1-6; v_gene: TRBV11-3; CDR3aa: CASSLNPVSSYNSPLHF
j_gene: TRBJ2-2; v_gene: TRBV29-1; CDR3aa: CSEKIGTSGRGYTGELFF
j_gene: TRBJ2-3; v_gene: TRBV7-8; CDR3aa: CASSLGLITDTQYF
j_gene: TRBJ2-5; v_gene: TRBV4-2; CDR3aa: CASSSTPGGGGEETQYF
j_gene: TRBJ2-5; v_gene: TRBV7-2; CDR3aa: CASSPRGSETQYF
j_gene: TRBJ1-1; v_gene: TRBV6-1; CDR3aa: CASSAHRGNVWTEAFF
j_gene: TRBJ1-1; v_gene: TRBV5-1; CDR3aa: CASSLEHLNTEAFF
j_gene: TRBJ2-1; v_gene: TRBV5-5; CDR3aa: CASSLGGGANEQFF
j_gene: TRBJ2-7; v_gene: TRBV4-1; CDR3aa: CASSQNLNYEQYF
j_gene: TRBJ2-1; v_gene: TRBV5-4; CDR3aa: CASSSRTSGYNEQFF
j_gene: TRBJ2-2; v_gene: TRBV30; CDR3aa: CAWLAGTMDTGELFF
j_gene: TRBJ1-2; v_gene: TRBV2; CDR3aa: CASTSGLDYGYTF
j_gene: TRBJ2-7; v_gene: TRBV5-1; CDR3aa: CASSLGASGGLYEQYF
j_gene: TRBJ1-1; v_gene: TRBV6-1; CDR3aa: CASQPSTRNTEAFF
j_gene: TRBJ1-3; v_gene: TRBV7-9; CDR3aa: CASIPILGTDSGNTIYF
j_gene: TRBJ1-6; v_gene: TRBV5-6; CDR3aa: CASSQIDRDHSPLHF
j_gene: TRBJ2-1; v_gene: TRBV28; CDR3aa: CASSPGHLIQGSYNEQFF
j_gene: TRBJ2-7; v_gene: TRBV14; CDR3aa: CASSPGEWAYEQYF
j_gene: TRBJ1-1; v_gene: TRBV7-9; CDR3aa: CASSFTTGSGTEAFF
j_gene: TRBJ2-7; v_gene: TRBV19; CDR3aa: CASSTGRAYEQYF
j_gene: TRBJ2-1; v_gene: TRBV6-5; CDR3aa: CASQRQGGNEQFF
j_gene: TRBJ2-1; v_gene: TRBV28; CDR3aa: CASSLQDYNEQFF
j_gene: TRBJ2-7; v_gene: TRBV11-2; CDR3aa: CASSRGYEQYF
j_gene: TRBJ1-2; v_gene: TRBV6-1; CDR3aa: CASSPGARGYTF
j_gene: TRBJ1-5; v_gene: TRBV9; CDR3aa: CASSVAGGWPQHF
j_gene: TRBJ2-1; v_gene: TRBV11-2; CDR3aa: CASSLYSYNEQFF
j_gene: TRBJ2-7; v_gene: TRBV6-4; CDR3aa: CASSDSRTLGTSAPGYGEQYF
j_gene: TRBJ2-4; v_gene: TRBV6-4; CDR3aa: CATPPHNRVGKNIQYF
j_gene: TRBJ2-5; v_gene: TRBV7-3; CDR3aa: CASSRGLAGGQETQYF
j_gene: TRBJ1-5; v_gene: TRBV5-4; CDR3aa: CASSLGGEQPQHF
j_gene: TRBJ1-2; v_gene: TRBV7-9; CDR3aa: CASSSNRGGANYGYTF
j_gene: TRBJ1-2; v_gene: TRBV7-2; CDR3aa: CASSPGQNSGYTF
j_gene: TRBJ1-2; v_gene: TRBV5-5; CDR3aa: CASSPGTGIYGYTF
j_gene: TRBJ2-1; v_gene: TRBV11-2; CDR3aa: CASGGGLTHSYNEQFF
j_gene: TRBJ2-1; v_gene: TRBV5-1; CDR3aa: CASSKLPGTSGRSYNEQFF
j_gene: TRBJ1-2; v_gene: TRBV5-5; CDR3aa: CASSPTGAAGYTF
j_gene: TRBJ2-1; v_gene: TRBV7-9; CDR3aa: CASSSPRWRGARGEQFF
j_gene: TRBJ1-2; v_gene: TRBV5-1; CDR3aa: CASSLNTGLNYGYTF
j_gene: TRBJ1-1; v_gene: TRBV11-2; CDR3aa: CASSFGQGALDTEAFF
j_gene: TRBJ1-5; v_gene: TRBV19; CDR3aa: CASTREVGQGNQPQHF
j_gene: TRBJ2-3; v_gene: TRBV6-5; CDR3aa: CASSSGTDTQYF
j_gene: TRBJ2-7; v_gene: TRBV5-1; CDR3aa: CASSLALAGGSYEQYF
j_gene: TRBJ1-1; v_gene: TRBV4-1; CDR3aa: CASSPDRERNTEAFF
j_gene: TRBJ2-3; v_gene: TRBV27; CDR3aa: CASSLGTSGRVDTQYF
j_gene: TRBJ2-1; v_gene: TRBV9; CDR3aa: CASSVSGGYNEQFF
j_gene: TRBJ2-7; v_gene: TRBV7-2; CDR3aa: CASSVRISYEQYF
j_gene: TRBJ1-2; v_gene: TRBV30; CDR3aa: CAWMKSDYGYTF